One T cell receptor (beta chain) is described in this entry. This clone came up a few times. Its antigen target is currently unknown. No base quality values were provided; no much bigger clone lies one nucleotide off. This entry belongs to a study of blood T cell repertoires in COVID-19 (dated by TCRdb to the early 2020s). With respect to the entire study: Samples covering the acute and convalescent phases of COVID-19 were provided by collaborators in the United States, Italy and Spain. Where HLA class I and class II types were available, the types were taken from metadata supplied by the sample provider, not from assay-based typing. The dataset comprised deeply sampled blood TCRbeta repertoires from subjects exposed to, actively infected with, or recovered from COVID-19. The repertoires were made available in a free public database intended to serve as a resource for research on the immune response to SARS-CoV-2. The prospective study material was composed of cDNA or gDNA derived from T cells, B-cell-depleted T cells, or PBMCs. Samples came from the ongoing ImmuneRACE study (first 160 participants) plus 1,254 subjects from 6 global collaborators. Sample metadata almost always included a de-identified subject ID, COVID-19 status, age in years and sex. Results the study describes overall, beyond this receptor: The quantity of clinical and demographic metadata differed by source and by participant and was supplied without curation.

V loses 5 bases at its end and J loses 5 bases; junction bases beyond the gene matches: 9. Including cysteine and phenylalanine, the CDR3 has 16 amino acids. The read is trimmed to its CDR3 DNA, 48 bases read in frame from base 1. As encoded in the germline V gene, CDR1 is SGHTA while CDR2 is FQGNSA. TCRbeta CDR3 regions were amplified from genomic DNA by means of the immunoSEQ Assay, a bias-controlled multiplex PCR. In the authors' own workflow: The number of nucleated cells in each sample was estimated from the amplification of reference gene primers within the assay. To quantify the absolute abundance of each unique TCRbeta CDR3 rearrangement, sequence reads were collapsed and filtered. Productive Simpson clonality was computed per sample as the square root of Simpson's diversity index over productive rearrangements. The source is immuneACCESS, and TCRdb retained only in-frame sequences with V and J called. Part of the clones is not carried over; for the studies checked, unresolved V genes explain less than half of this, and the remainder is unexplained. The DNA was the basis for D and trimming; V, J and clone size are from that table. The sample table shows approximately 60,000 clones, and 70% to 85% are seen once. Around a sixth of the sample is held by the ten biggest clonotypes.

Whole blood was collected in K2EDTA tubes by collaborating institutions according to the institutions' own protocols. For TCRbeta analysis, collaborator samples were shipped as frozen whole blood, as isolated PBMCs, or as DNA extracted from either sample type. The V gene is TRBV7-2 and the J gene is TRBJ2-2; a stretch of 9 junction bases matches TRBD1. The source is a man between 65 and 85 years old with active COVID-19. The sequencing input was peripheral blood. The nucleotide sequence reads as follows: TGTGCCAGCAGCACCCCACAGGGGGCGCTTACCGGGGAGCTGTTTTTT. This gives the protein CASSTPQGALTGELFF.